This T cell receptor (beta chain) was recovered during a study of response to subunit inactivated influenza vaccine. Overall study results and limits: The study's authors posited that every seasonal influenza vaccination enlists few new T cells.

MiXCR was run by TCRdb on the RT-PCR reads, yielding one entry per CDR3 protein. The sample records about 580,000 distinct CDR3 sequences, around 15% being singletons. This CDR3 comprises 14 residues. The V segment lost 6 bases and the J segment 5 bases; nucleotides outside the gene matches: 7. This clonotype was picked up a small number of times. What it binds is unknown. This TCR derives from a middle-aged man who received an inactivated influenza vaccine. This chain links TRBV12-3 or TRBV12-4 with TRBJ1-2; 9 bases line up with TRBD1. This specimen was PBMCs from blood, taken 11 to 12 days after vaccination. The CDR3 reads CASRRTGDPYGYTF. CDR3 DNA sequence: TGTGCCAGCAGGCGGACAGGGGACCCTTATGGCTACACCTTC.